This TCR beta chain was identified during a study of T-cell memory formation after mild COVID-19. Looking at the study overall: For the most part, TCR clusters were specific to one donor. Overall study results and limits: Cross-reactive memory apparently joined, as some responding clones appeared in pre-infection memory.

Each CDR3 protein is one row after TCRdb ran MiXCR on the 5' RACE reads. The sample has fewer than 600,000 distinct CDR3 sequences; less than 25% are singletons. Concerning this clonotype itself: The antigen remains undetermined.

The CDR3 length is 16 residues. The junction had 12 bases not matched to a gene; V was cut back by 3 bases and J by 7 bases. From germline, CDR1 is MNHEY and CDR2 SMNVEV (reference sequence). Sequencing input: PBMCs or a T cell subset sorted from them (not recorded which). This TCR was recovered from an adult woman who had mild COVID-19 (a few samples of this study predate the infection). Cell type and time point are not known. This rearrangement joins TRBV27 to TRBJ2-7, with 10 bases fitting TRBD2. This CDR3 reads CASSFGSGGAFGEQYF. DNA for the CDR3: TGTGCCAGCAGTTTTGGGAGCGGGGGGGCCTTCGGAGAGCAGTACTTC.